These 2 T cell receptor beta chains came from one sample sequenced in a study of beta chain features in type 1 diabetes. Isolated RNA was reverse transcribed in full, so expressed TCRB transcripts were sequenced. TCRdb keeps only in-frame clones here, not all; method: immunoSEQ multiplex PCR. This table holds 900,000 or so clones, roughly 17% found once. The sequenced material came from naive CD4+ T cells from blood. These TCRs come from a woman aged 18-30 years in good health.

The chain recombines TRBV6-1 with TRBJ2-7; D uncertain. Trimming shortened V by 6 bases and J by 0 bases, and 15 bases separated the two germline ends. Germline assignment: CDR1 MNHNS and CDR2 SASEGT. This CDR3 region has 15 residues. The CDR3 loop reads CASRVTLRSSYEQYF. The DNA for the CDR3 is TGTGCCAGCAGGGTGACTCTCAGGAGCTCCTACGAGCAGTACTTC.

This clone was counted a few times. The rearrangement links TRBV7-6 to TRBJ2-3; 16 bases are a match to TRBD2. V was pared by 3 bases and J by 5 bases, with 5 bases of the junction left unmatched. This CDR3 spans 17 amino acids. Germline V gene data show CDR1 as SGHVS and CDR2 as FNYEAQ. The CDR3 DNA is TGTGCCAGCAGCTTTGGGACTAGCGGGAGGGCCCAAGATACGCAGTATTTT. Residues: CASSFGTSGRAQDTQYF.